Shown below are 12 T cell receptor beta chains from a single sample sequenced in a study of T cell repertoires in cytomegalovirus infection. TCRdb re-analysed the reads in MiXCR, keeping a single row per CDR3 protein. The profile shows around 210,000 distinct CDR3 sequences, 6.5% of them singletons. Material for sequencing was PBMCs. Receptors were obtained from a human donor in good health (CMV status not recorded). Some clones in this sample may be carry-over from other donors' samples.

V usage is TRBV29-1 and J usage is TRBJ2-1, with 7 nucleotides matching TRBD1. Losses at the gene ends were 7 bases for V and 0 bases for J; bases not matched to a gene: 3. The CDR3 consists of 13 residues. From germline, CDR1 is SQVTM and CDR2 ANQGSEA. CDR3 amino acids: CSGGGRSYNEQFF. CDR3 sequence (DNA): TGCAGCGGAGGGGGCCGCTCCTACAATGAGCAGTTCTTC.

This clonotype was counted many times. V usage is TRBV29-1 and J usage is TRBJ2-7, with TRBD1 as a possible D gene (6 bases). The germline V gene encodes CDR1 SQVTM and CDR2 ANQGSEA. The CDR3 runs to 14 residues. V shed 3 bases and J shed 0 bases, with 12 bases lying between them. CDR3 in amino acids: CSVEWTDSSYEQYF. In DNA form, the CDR3 reads TGCAGCGTTGAGTGGACAGACAGCTCCTACGAGCAGTACTTC.

This clonotype was recorded at least ten times. This chain uses TRBV2 with TRBJ2-3, with a weak D call TRBD1 (6 bases). The germline V gene encodes CDR1 SNHLY and CDR2 FYNNEI. V was shortened by 7 bases and J by 6 bases, with 11 bases between the two germline ends. CDR3 length: 12 amino acids. The CDR3 reads CASNRVSDTQYF. CDR3 coding DNA: TGTGCCAGCAACAGGGTTTCGGATACGCAGTATTTT. The full variable domain, with the rest looked up from reference TRBV2 and TRBJ2-3, is EPEVTQTPSHQVTQMGQEVILRCVPISNHLYFYWYRQILGQKVEFLVSFYNNEISEKSEIFDDQFSVERPDGSNFTLKIRSTKLEDSAMYFCASNRVSDTQYFGPGTRLTVL.

This clonotype was observed at least ten times. J is TRBJ1-5 and V is TRBV28; 8 bases map to TRBD1. This CDR3 region has 17 residues. Germline V gene sequence: CDR1 MDHEN, CDR2 SYDVKM. With V trimmed by 3 bases and J by 5 bases, 12 bases remained unmatched. CDR3 protein: CASSLSPGQVEYQPQHF. CDR3 coding DNA: TGTGCCAGCAGTTTGAGCCCGGGACAGGTGGAGTATCAGCCCCAGCATTTT.

This clonotype was seen at least ten times. The genes are TRBV2 and TRBJ1-4; possible D gene TRBD1, 6 bases. CDR3 length equals 13 residues. V was trimmed by 7 bases and J by 8 bases, leaving 14 bases between them. Germline CDR1 is SNHLY and CDR2 is FYNNEI. CDR3: CASIRTETEKLFF. CDR3 in DNA: TGTGCCAGCATAAGGACAGAGACCGAAAAACTGTTTTTT.

J is TRBJ1-1 and V is TRBV30; D may be TRBD1 (5 bases). V lost 0 bases to trimming and J lost 1 base, with 12 bases between them. The CDR3 is 15 residues long. Germline CDR1 reads GTSNPN; CDR2 reads SVGIG (reference sequence). CDR3 amino acids: CAWSVFRDPNTEAFF. DNA for the CDR3: TGTGCCTGGAGTGTGTTTCGGGACCCGAACACTGAAGCTTTCTTT.

This clonotype was counted ten times or more. The chain is built from TRBV20-1 and TRBJ1-5; D is unresolved. This CDR3 comprises 14 residues. Trimming left V 0 bases short and J 5 bases short, with 11 bases between. Germline-derived CDR1 and CDR2 are DFQATT and SNEGSKA (reference sequence). The CDR3 coding sequence is TGCAGTGCTAGAGATTCCCACGGTTATCAGCCCCAGCATTTT. Protein sequence: CSARDSHGYQPQHF.

The sample holds many counts of this clonotype. The chain is built from TRBV19 and TRBJ1-4; D is possibly TRBD1 (6 bases). Germline CDR1 LNHDA, CDR2 SQIVND (reference sequence). The CDR3 contains 14 residues. V was cut by 7 bases and J by 7 bases, with 16 bases left in between. This CDR3 reads CASIGGAVGEKLFF. CDR3 DNA sequence: TGTGCCAGTATCGGGGGGGCTGTCGGTGAAAAACTGTTTTTT.

This clonotype has ten or more counts. The chain carries TRBV7-9 and TRBJ2-5; maybe TRBD1 (6 bases). The CDR3 runs 13 residues. In germline, CDR1 is SEHNR, CDR2 FQNEAQ (reference sequence). Deletions cut 5 bases from V and 5 bases from J, with 12 bases between. In nucleotides, the CDR3 is TGTGCCAGCAGCCTCAGGGGCCCGGAGACCCAGTACTTC. The encoded protein is CASSLRGPETQYF. Complete variable domain (other parts from reference TRBV7-9 and TRBJ2-5): DTGVSQNPRHKITKRGQNVTFRCDPISEHNRLYWYRQTLGQGPEFLTYFQNEAQLEKSRLLSDRFSAERPKGSFSTLEIQRTEQGDSAMYLCASSLRGPETQYFGPGTRLLVL.

This clonotype was counted a few times. The chain carries TRBV20-1 and TRBJ2-2; 8 nucleotides line up with TRBD2. V shed 1 base, J shed 1 base, and the junction held 2 bases outside the gene matches. The CDR3 spans 15 residues. Germline V gene lookup returns CDR1 DFQATT and CDR2 SNEGSKA (reference sequence). CDR3 sequence (DNA): TGCAGTGCTAGAGGCCTAGCGGGGAACACCGGGGAGCTGTTTTTT. Translated: CSARGLAGNTGELFF.

This clonotype was counted at least ten times. The rearrangement links TRBV11-2 to TRBJ2-5; 7 positions agree with TRBD1. Trimming cost V 5 bases and J 2 bases; bases outside gene matches: 8. From germline, CDR1 is SGHAT and CDR2 FQNNGV. The CDR3 length is 15 residues. The CDR3 protein is CASSQSRQGQETQYF. The DNA for the CDR3 is TGTGCCAGCAGCCAATCACGACAGGGTCAAGAGACCCAGTACTTC.

J is TRBJ1-2 and V is TRBV13; D remains unclear. Trimming shortened V by 5 bases and J by 3 bases, and 7 bases separated the two germline ends. Germline CDR1 is PRHDT and CDR2 is FYEKMQ (reference sequence). The CDR3 totals 12 residues. CDR3 protein: CASSTPDYGYTF. The CDR3 DNA reads TGTGCCAGCAGCACACCCGACTATGGCTACACCTTC.